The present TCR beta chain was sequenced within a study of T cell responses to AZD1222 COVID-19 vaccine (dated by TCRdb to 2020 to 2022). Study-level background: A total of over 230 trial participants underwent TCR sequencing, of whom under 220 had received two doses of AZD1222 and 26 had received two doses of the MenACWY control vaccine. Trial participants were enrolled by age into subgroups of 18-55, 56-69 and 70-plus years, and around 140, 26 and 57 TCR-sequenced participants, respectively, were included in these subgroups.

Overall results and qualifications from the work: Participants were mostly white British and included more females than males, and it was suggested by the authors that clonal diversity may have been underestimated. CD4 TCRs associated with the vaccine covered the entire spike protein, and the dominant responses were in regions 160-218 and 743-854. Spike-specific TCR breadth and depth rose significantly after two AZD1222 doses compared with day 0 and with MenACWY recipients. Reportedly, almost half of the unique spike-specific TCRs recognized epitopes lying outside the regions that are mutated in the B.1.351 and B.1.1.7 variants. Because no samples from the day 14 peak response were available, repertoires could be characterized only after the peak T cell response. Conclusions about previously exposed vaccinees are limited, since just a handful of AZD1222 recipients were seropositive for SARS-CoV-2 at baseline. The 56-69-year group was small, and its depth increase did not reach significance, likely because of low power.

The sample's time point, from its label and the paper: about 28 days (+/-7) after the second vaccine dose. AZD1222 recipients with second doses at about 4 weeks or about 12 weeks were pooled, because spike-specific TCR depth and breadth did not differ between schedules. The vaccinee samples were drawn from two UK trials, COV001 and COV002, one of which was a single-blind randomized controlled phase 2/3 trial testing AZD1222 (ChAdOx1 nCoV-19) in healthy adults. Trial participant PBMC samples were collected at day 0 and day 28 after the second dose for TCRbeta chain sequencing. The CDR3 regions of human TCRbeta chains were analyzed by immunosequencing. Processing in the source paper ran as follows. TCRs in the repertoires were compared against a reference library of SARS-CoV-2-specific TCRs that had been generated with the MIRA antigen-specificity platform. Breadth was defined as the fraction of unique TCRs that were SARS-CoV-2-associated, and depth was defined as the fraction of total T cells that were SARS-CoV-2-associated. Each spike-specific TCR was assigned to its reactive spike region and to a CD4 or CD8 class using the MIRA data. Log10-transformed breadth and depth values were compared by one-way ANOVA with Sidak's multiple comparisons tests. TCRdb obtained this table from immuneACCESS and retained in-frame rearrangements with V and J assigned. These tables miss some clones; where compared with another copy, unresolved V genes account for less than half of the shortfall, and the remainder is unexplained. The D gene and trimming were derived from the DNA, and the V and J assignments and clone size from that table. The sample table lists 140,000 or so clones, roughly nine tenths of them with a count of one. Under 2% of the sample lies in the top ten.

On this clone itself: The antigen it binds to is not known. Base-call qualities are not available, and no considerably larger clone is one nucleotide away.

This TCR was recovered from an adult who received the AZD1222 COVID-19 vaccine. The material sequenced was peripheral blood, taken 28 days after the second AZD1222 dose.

The CDR3 amino acid sequence is: CASSQTTNEKLFF. In nucleotides, the sequence is TGTGCCAGCTCACAGACAACTAATGAAAAACTGTTTTTT. The receptor chain draws on TRBV18 and TRBJ1-4; no D gene is confidently identified. The CDR3 runs 13 residues from the cysteine to the phenylalanine. This entry keeps only the CDR3 DNA: 39 bases, framed from base 1. Based on the germline V gene, the CDR1 and CDR2 sequences are KGHSH and LQKENI. V is clipped by 4 bases and J by 0 bases, and the sequence between their germline boundaries is 3 bases long.